This entry concerns a single T cell receptor (beta chain). Its antigen is undetermined. Terminally differentiated effector memory CD45RA+ cells were excluded by CCR7 positive selection of CD45RO-negative cells. The method was immunoSEQ multiplex PCR; TCRdb's version includes in-frame clones alone and lacks a portion of them. The repertoire includes approximately 2,000,000 clones, around 95% of them detected once, and 1.5% to 2% sits in the top ten. This record belongs to a study of shared clonotypes between healthy human individuals. Whole-study findings and limits: Clonotype sharing among donors was expected to depend on sequencing depth.

CDR1 is SGHDN and CDR2 is FVKESK in the germline V gene. Trimming pared 1 base from V and 3 bases from J, leaving 10 bases between. This CDR3 is built from 14 residues. The source material was naive CD8+ T cells from PBMCs. This sequence joins TRBV14 and TRBJ2-7, with D unclear. The source is a young man in good health. Some clones in this sample may be carry-over from other donors' samples. CDR3 region: CASSQVRDDYEQYF. The CDR3 DNA reads TGTGCCAGCAGCCAAGTTCGAGACGACTACGAGCAGTACTTC.